These 7 T cell receptor beta chains came from one sample sequenced in a study of T-cell reconstitution after alpha-beta-depleted transplantation in children. Library preparation (for TCRbeta) was performed with unique molecular identifiers. MiXCR, run by TCRdb on the PCR reads, gives a single entry per CDR3 protein. There are 500,000 to 650,000 distinct CDR3 sequences in the sample; roughly an eighth occur only once, and around 15% lies in the top ten. Sequences were derived from PBMCs, mostly from graft donor cells, sampled 180 days after TCRalphabeta/CD19-depleted stem cell transplant. The receptor source for this set is a female patient aged 2-10 years who had a stem cell transplant for aplastic anemia, so the T cells may come from the graft donor.

This clonotype has a count of ten or more. The chain has TRBV11-3 and TRBJ2-3; TRBD2 matches 7 bases. Germline CDR1 and CDR2: SGHNT and YENEEA. CDR3 length: 16 residues. J was trimmed by 4 bases and V by 3 bases; bases with no gene match: 10. CDR3 loop: CASSFGREIPADTQYF. Written as DNA, the CDR3 is TGTGCCAGCAGCTTTGGGAGGGAGATCCCCGCAGATACGCAGTATTTT.

This chain joins TRBV29-1 and TRBJ2-7; unclear D gene. Germline V CDR1 and CDR2: SQVTM, ANQGSEA. V lost 6 bases and J 3 bases, leaving 15 bases between the germline ends. This CDR3 has 13 amino acids. CDR3 DNA: TGCAGCGTCACCCGGAAGTTTGGCTACGAGCAGTACTTC. As protein: CSVTRKFGYEQYF.

The chain joins TRBV5-6 to TRBJ1-1; D unclear. Germline V lookup: CDR1 SGHDT, CDR2 YYEEEE. V was trimmed by 5 bases and J by 7 bases, leaving 9 bases between them. This CDR3 spans 11 amino acids. DNA of the CDR3: TGTGCCAGCAGTCGGACGGTTGAAGCTTTCTTT. Residues: CASSRTVEAFF.

This clonotype has a count of ten or more. V is TRBV28 and J is TRBJ2-4; unclear D gene. CDR1 and CDR2 (germline): MDHEN, SYDVKM. This CDR3 has 15 amino acids. With 7 bases removed from V and 0 bases from J, the gap between germline ends came to 13 bases. CDR3 nucleotide sequence: TGTGCCAGCATCGGCGGAGATCTAGCCAAAAACATTCAGTACTTC. Its translation: CASIGGDLAKNIQYF.

This clonotype was seen only a few times. This rearrangement joins TRBV5-1 to TRBJ1-4; D unclear. The V and J ends lost 4 bases and 6 bases respectively, with 16 bases between them. The CDR3 loop spans 15 amino acids. The germline gives CDR1 SGHRS, CDR2 YFSETQ. The CDR3 DNA is TGCGCCAGCAGCGGAGGATGGGGTGGGGATGAAAAACTGTTTTTT. Amino acid sequence: CASSGGWGGDEKLFF.

This clonotype was seen a few times. The CDR3 here is CSARVSRDGIQYF. In DNA, the CDR3 is TGCAGTGCTAGAGTGTCCAGGGACGGCATTCAGTACTTC. The V and J genes are TRBV20-1 and TRBJ2-4; the D call may be TRBD1 or TRBD2 (5 bases each). The CDR3 totals 13 residues. The V and J ends lost 1 base and 9 bases respectively, with 13 bases between them. The germline gives CDR1 DFQATT, CDR2 SNEGSKA (reference sequence).

CDR3 residues: CASSGLAGDFYGANVLTF. The CDR3 DNA reads TGTGCCAGCAGTGGACTAGCGGGAGATTTCTACGGGGCCAACGTCCTGACTTTC. The chain is built from TRBV25-1 and TRBJ2-6, with 12 bases fitting TRBD2. Germline assignment: CDR1 MGHDK and CDR2 SYGVNS. After removal of 4 bases from V and 4 bases from J, the junction contained 8 bases not matched to a gene. The CDR3 has 18 residues.